This T cell receptor (beta chain) was captured by sequencing in a study of siplizumab effects on memory and regulatory T cells. Findings and limits, study-wide: Alloreactive CD4+ clones that could be mapped were on average about 64% Treg-derived with siplizumab, against roughly 25% in controls.

This clone was seen a single time. The target antigen is unknown. Assay used: immunoSEQ multiplex PCR; TCRdb lists only in-frame clones, some missing. The data show about 100,000 clones, roughly 94% seen once. The sequencing sample was made of non-Treg CD4+ T cells sorted from blood. The TCR was taken from a human donor in good health.

In nucleotides, the CDR3 is TGTGCCAGCAGCTTGGTCGACGTGGGGGGGTCCCAGTACAATGAGCAGTTCTTC. Amino acid sequence: CASSLVDVGGSQYNEQFF. V usage is TRBV11-1 and J usage is TRBJ2-1, with 7 bases matching TRBD2. Germline CDR1 and CDR2: SGHAT and FQDESV (reference sequence). This CDR3 has 18 amino acids. V lost 3 bases and J lost 4; bases outside the gene matches: 15.